The 15 T cell receptor beta chains in this list originate from one sample, sequenced in a study of shared clonotypes between healthy human individuals. Sequencing was performed with immunoSEQ multiplex PCR; in TCRdb, only in-frame clones are kept and a portion is missing. The table shows roughly 450,000 clones, with 75% to 85% occurring only once. Material for sequencing was PBMCs. These TCRs come from a woman in her 40s in good health. Some clones in this sample may be carry-over from other donors' samples.

V usage is TRBV4-1 and J usage is TRBJ2-2; 12 bases line up with TRBD2. In germline, CDR1 is MGHRA, CDR2 YSYEKL. V trimming: 1 base; J trimming: 1 base; junction bases outside the gene matches: 4. The CDR3 runs to 18 residues. This chain's CDR3 is CASSQGPLAGGNTGELFF. Written as DNA, the CDR3 is TGCGCCAGCAGCCAAGGCCCACTAGCGGGAGGGAACACCGGGGAGCTGTTTTTT.

This rearrangement joins TRBV27 to TRBJ2-1; 9 nucleotides agree with TRBD1. Germline CDR1 MNHEY, CDR2 SMNVEV (reference sequence). There are 15 residues in the CDR3. Trimming removed 6 bases from V and 1 base from J; junction bases left unmatched: 4. The CDR3 reads CASSPGTGSYNEQFF. Here the CDR3 DNA reads TGTGCCAGCAGCCCCGGGACAGGGTCCTACAATGAGCAGTTCTTC.

This clone has only a few counts. The chain links TRBV11-2 to TRBJ2-7, with 9 positions matching TRBD2. CDR1 is SGHAT and CDR2 is FQNNGV in the germline V gene. The V gene end was trimmed by 5 bases and the J gene end by 0 bases; junction bases not matched to a gene: 5. The CDR3 is made up of 15 amino acids. This CDR3 reads CASSTLSGSSYEQYF. The CDR3 DNA follows: TGTGCCAGCAGCACGCTTAGCGGGAGCTCCTACGAGCAGTACTTC.

This clone has just one count. V and J are TRBV4-1 and TRBJ2-7, with 8 nucleotides matching TRBD1. After removal of 0 bases from V and 4 bases from J, the junction contained 5 bases not matched to a gene. Germline V lookup: CDR1 MGHRA, CDR2 YSYEKL. This CDR3 comprises 15 residues. CDR3 DNA: TGCGCCAGCAGCCAAGAGGACAGGGCAACTTACGAGCAGTACTTC. Its protein is CASSQEDRATYEQYF.

The J gene is TRBJ2-5, the V gene TRBV10-3; D perhaps matches TRBD2 (5 bases). This CDR3 comprises 14 residues. Germline V CDR1 and CDR2: ENHRY, SYGVKD. Trimming stripped 2 bases from V and 1 base from J, with 8 bases between. CDR3 bases: TGTGCCATCAGTGAGGGGAGCGGCCAAGAGACCCAGTACTTC. Its protein is CAISEGSGQETQYF.

The chain uses TRBV4-1 and TRBJ1-5; D uncertain. The V gene lost 0 bases and the J gene lost 0 bases, with 12 bases spanning the gap. The CDR3 length is 17 residues. CDR1 and CDR2 from the germline V gene are MGHRA and YSYEKL. CDR3 nucleotide sequence: TGCGCCAGCAGCCAAGATCAGCCAGAAAGTAGCAATCAGCCCCAGCATTTT. Its translation: CASSQDQPESSNQPQHF.

This chain links TRBV5-1 with TRBJ2-7; 8 bases are a match to TRBD1. Per germline, CDR1 SGHRS and CDR2 YFSETQ. V dropped 1 base and J dropped 6; count of bases not matched to a gene: 12. The CDR3 length is 16 residues. The CDR3 protein is CASSLSNIDRGGEQYF. In DNA form, the CDR3 reads TGCGCCAGCAGCTTGTCCAATATTGACAGGGGCGGCGAGCAGTACTTC.

This clone was observed once. The chain carries TRBV30 and TRBJ2-7; D gene ambiguous. The CDR3 runs to 13 residues. V lost 0 bases, J lost 1 base, and 7 bases lay in between. Germline CDR1 and CDR2: GTSNPN and SVGIG (reference sequence). Here the CDR3 reads CAWSVGRSYEQYF. In DNA form, the CDR3 reads TGTGCCTGGAGTGTAGGCAGGTCCTACGAGCAGTACTTC. The complete variable domain, with remaining parts taken from reference TRBV30 and TRBJ2-7, reads SQTIHQWPATLVQPVGSPLSLECTVEGTSNPNLYWYRQAAGRGLQLLFYSVGIGQISSEVPQNLSASRPQDRQFILSSKKLLLSDSGFYLCAWSVGRSYEQYFGPGTRLTVT.

CDR3 residues: CASSPGTSGYYEQYF. The CDR3 DNA sequence: TGTGCCAGCAGCCCCGGGACTAGCGGATACTACGAGCAGTACTTC. The gene calls are TRBV11-3 and TRBJ2-7; 11 nucleotides line up with TRBD2. V lost 5 bases to trimming and J lost 3 bases; unmatched junction nucleotides: 6. The CDR3 extends over 15 amino acids. Germline loops: CDR1 SGHNT, CDR2 YENEEA.

The V and J genes are TRBV5-4 and TRBJ2-2; D is possibly TRBD1 (6 bases). Germline loops: CDR1 SGHNT, CDR2 YYREEE (reference sequence). The ends were cut back, 0 bases at V and 0 bases at J, with 9 bases in the middle. CDR3 length: 16 amino acids. CDR3 region: CASSLEGETNTGELFF. The CDR3 DNA follows: TGTGCCAGCAGCTTGGAGGGGGAGACGAACACCGGGGAGCTGTTTTTT.

This clone was found a few times. This sequence joins TRBV5-1 and TRBJ2-3, with 8 bases that match TRBD2. Trimming took 8 bases from V and 2 from J; bases not matched to a gene: 7. The CDR3 loop spans 14 amino acids. CDR1 SGHRS and CDR2 YFSETQ come from the germline V gene. The CDR3 reads CASHSGDYTDTQYF. The CDR3, as DNA: TGCGCCAGTCATAGCGGGGACTACACAGATACGCAGTATTTT. The variable domain in full, with the rest retrieved from reference TRBV5-1 and TRBJ2-3, is KAGVTQTPRYLIKTRGQQVTLSCSPISGHRSVSWYQQTPGQGLQFLFEYFSETQRNKGNFPGRFSGRQFSNSRSEMNVSTLELGDSALYLCASHSGDYTDTQYFGPGTRLTVL.

The chain couples TRBV28 to TRBJ1-2; D gene ambiguous. The CDR3 length is 13 residues. The ends were cut back, 5 bases at V and 7 bases at J, with 14 bases in the middle. Germline V gene sequence: CDR1 MDHEN, CDR2 SYDVKM. CDR3 bases: TGTGCCAGCAGTGGTGAAATGGTTGGTGGCTACACCTTC. This translates into CASSGEMVGGYTF.

The genes are TRBV10-3 and TRBJ2-3, with D perhaps matching TRBD2 (6 bases). From germline, CDR1 is ENHRY and CDR2 SYGVKD. Trimming cost V 7 bases and J 2 bases, with 13 bases left between them. The CDR3 totals 14 residues. The CDR3 here is CAIKEGKATDTQYF. The CDR3 DNA reads as TGTGCCATCAAGGAGGGAAAGGCCACAGATACGCAGTATTTT.

This chain links TRBV5-4 with TRBJ2-7; D may be TRBD1 or TRBD2 (5 bases each). Germline CDR1 SGHNT, CDR2 YYREEE (reference sequence). V lost 0 bases and J lost 0, with 10 bases in between. The CDR3 loop spans 15 amino acids. This CDR3 reads CASSLGVGTSYEQYF. The CDR3 bases are TGTGCCAGCAGCTTGGGTGTCGGGACCTCCTACGAGCAGTACTTC.

The chain carries TRBV2 and TRBJ2-7; D is uncertain. Germline-derived CDR1 and CDR2 are SNHLY and FYNNEI. The ends were cut back, 1 base at V and 6 bases at J, with 7 bases in the middle. The CDR3 runs 12 residues. The CDR3 nucleotides read TGTGCCAGCAGTGAAGGGCATCTCGAGCAGTACTTC. It translates to CASSEGHLEQYF.